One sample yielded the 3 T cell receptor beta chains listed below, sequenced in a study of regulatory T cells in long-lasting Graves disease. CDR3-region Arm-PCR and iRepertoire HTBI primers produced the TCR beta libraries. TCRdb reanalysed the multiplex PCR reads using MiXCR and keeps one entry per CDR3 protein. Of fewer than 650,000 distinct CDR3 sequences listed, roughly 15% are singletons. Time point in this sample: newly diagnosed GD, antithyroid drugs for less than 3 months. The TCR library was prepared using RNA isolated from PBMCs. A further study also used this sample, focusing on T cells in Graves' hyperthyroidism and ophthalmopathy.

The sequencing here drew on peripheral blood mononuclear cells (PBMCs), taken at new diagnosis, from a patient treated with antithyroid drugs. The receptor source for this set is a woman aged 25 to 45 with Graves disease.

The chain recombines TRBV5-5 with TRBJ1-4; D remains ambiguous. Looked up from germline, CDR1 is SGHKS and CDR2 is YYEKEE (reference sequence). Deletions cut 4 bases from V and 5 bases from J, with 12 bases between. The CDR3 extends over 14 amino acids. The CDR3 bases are TGTGCCAGCAGCCCCCTATGGCAAAATGAAAAACTGTTTTTT. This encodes CASSPLWQNEKLFF.

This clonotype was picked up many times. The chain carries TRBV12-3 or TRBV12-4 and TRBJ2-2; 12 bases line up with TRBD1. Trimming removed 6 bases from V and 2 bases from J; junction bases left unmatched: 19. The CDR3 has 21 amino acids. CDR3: CASSYRSHFGTGGINTGELFF. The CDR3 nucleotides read TGTGCCAGCAGCTACCGGAGTCACTTCGGGACAGGGGGCATTAACACCGGGGAGCTGTTTTTT.

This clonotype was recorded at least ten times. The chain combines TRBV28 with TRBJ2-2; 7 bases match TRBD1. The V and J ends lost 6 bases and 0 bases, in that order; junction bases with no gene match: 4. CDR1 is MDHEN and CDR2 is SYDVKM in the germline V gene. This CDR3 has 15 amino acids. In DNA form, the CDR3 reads TGTGCCAGCAGCCAGGGACAGACGAACACCGGGGAGCTGTTTTTT. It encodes CASSQGQTNTGELFF.